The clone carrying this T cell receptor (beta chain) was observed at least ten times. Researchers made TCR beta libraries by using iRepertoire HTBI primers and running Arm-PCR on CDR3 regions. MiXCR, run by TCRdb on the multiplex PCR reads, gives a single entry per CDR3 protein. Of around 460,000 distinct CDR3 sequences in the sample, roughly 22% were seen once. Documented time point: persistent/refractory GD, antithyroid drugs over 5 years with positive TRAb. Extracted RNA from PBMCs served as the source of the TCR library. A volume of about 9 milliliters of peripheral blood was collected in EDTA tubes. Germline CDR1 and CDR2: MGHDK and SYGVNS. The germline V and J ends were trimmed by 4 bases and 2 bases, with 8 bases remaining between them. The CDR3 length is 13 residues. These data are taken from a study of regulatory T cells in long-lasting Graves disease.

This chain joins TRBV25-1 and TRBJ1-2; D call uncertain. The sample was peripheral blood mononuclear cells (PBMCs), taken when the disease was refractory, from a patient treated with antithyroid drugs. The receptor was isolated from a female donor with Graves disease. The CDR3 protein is CASSVDGNYGYTF. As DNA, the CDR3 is TGTGCCAGCAGTGTCGACGGAAACTATGGCTACACCTTC.